Listed here are 29 T cell receptor beta chains from one sample, sequenced in a study of OX40 agonist ivuxolimab in advanced cancers. Clones were read by immunoSEQ multiplex PCR, and TCRdb kept only the in-frame ones, dropping some. Altogether some 49,000 clones are present, about 84% being singletons, with the ten largest covering roughly 3.9%. Sequences were derived from CD4+ or CD8+ T cells sorted from blood, sampled in a trial of the OX40 agonist ivuxolimab. The receptor set was obtained from an adult with an advanced solid tumor such as melanoma, head and neck, liver or kidney cancer.

The chain combines TRBV30 with TRBJ1-2; 9 bases are a match to TRBD1. This CDR3 region has 17 residues. Germline V gives CDR1 GTSNPN, CDR2 SVGIG (reference sequence). V was pared by 5 bases and J by 4 bases, with 17 bases of the junction left unmatched. The CDR3: CAWWDRELPNILYGYTF. DNA for the CDR3: TGTGCCTGGTGGGACAGGGAACTTCCCAATATCCTCTATGGCTACACCTTC.

The V and J genes are TRBV18 and TRBJ2-5; 16 bases align to TRBD2. J lost 3 bases, V lost 2 bases, and 15 bases had no gene match. The germline V gene has CDR1 KGHSH and CDR2 LQKENI. This CDR3 comprises 21 residues. The CDR3 loop reads CASSPKLFLGLAGGPEETQYF. CDR3 bases: TGTGCCAGCTCACCAAAACTATTTCTGGGACTAGCGGGGGGGCCGGAAGAGACCCAGTACTTC.

J is TRBJ2-1 and V is TRBV7-2; D remains unclear. V lost 5 bases and J lost 15, with 14 bases in between. Germline-derived CDR1 and CDR2 are SGHTA and FQGNSA. This CDR3 is built from 11 residues. Here the CDR3 DNA reads TGTGCCAGCAGCCCCCTAGGGAACCCGTTCTTC. It encodes CASSPLGNPFF. The variable domain in full, with the rest retrieved from reference TRBV7-2 and TRBJ2-1, is GAGVSQSPSNKVTEKGKDVELRCDPISGHTALYWYRQSLGQGLEFLIYFQGNSAPDKSGLPSDRFSAERTGGSVSTLTIQRTQQEDSAVYLCASSPLGNPFFGPGTRLTVL.

The CDR3 loop is CASSYRQGGSPLHF. In nucleotides, the CDR3 is TGTGCCAGCAGTTATCGTCAGGGGGGTTCACCCCTCCACTTT. This chain connects TRBV2 to TRBJ1-6, with 7 bases identical to TRBD1. Per the germline V gene, CDR1 is SNHLY and CDR2 is FYNNEI. The CDR3 length is 14 residues. Trimming at V came to 5 bases and at J to 9 bases, leaving 7 bases not matched to a gene.

This chain links TRBV9 with TRBJ2-1; 11 nucleotides line up with TRBD2. The ends lost 0 bases at V and 15 bases at J; junction bases unmatched: 5. CDR1 and CDR2 (germline): SGDLS, YYNGEE. This CDR3 is 13 amino acids long. CDR3 region: CASSVVSGGVLFF. DNA of the CDR3: TGTGCCAGCAGCGTAGTTAGCGGGGGGGTTCTGTTCTTC.

The chain links TRBV6-5 to TRBJ1-5, with D uncertain. The CDR3 contains 14 residues. CDR1 is MNHEY, CDR2 SVGAGI, per germline. The V and J ends lost 0 bases and 1 base respectively, with 4 bases between them. The CDR3 loop reads CASSYSWSNQPQHF. CDR3 DNA sequence: TGTGCCAGCAGTTACTCGTGGAGCAATCAGCCCCAGCATTTT.

This rearrangement joins TRBV5-1 to TRBJ1-5; weak D call: TRBD1 (5 bases). Germline lookup yields CDR1 SGHRS and CDR2 YFSETQ. The CDR3 has 15 amino acids. Deletions cut 0 bases from V and 3 bases from J, with 10 bases between. CDR3 in DNA: TGCGCCAGCAGCTTGGGGAGGGGCCTCAATCAGCCCCAGCATTTT. This codes for CASSLGRGLNQPQHF.

The gene calls are TRBV11-2 and TRBJ1-1; D remains ambiguous. Deletions cut 3 bases from V and 4 bases from J, with 9 bases between. The CDR3 runs 13 residues. CDR1 and CDR2 (germline): SGHAT, FQNNGV. As DNA, the CDR3 is TGTGCCAGCAGCTTGAAGATCGGCACTGAAGCTTTCTTT. This codes for CASSLKIGTEAFF.

The chain carries TRBV28 and TRBJ1-5; D is perhaps TRBD1 (6 bases). CDR1 MDHEN and CDR2 SYDVKM come from the germline V gene. V lost 10 bases and J 5 bases, leaving 12 bases between the germline ends. The CDR3 contains 12 residues. The CDR3 sequence is CAIATGYQPQHF. As DNA, the CDR3 is TGTGCCATCGCAACAGGGTATCAGCCCCAGCATTTT.

In its sample, this clone was seen a few times. The chain combines TRBV5-1 with TRBJ2-7; D tentatively fits TRBD1 or TRBD2 (5 bases each). V was pared by 7 bases and J by 0 bases, with 23 bases between. Germline V gene data show CDR1 as SGHRS and CDR2 as YFSETQ. CDR3 length: 17 amino acids. In DNA, the CDR3 is TGCGCCAGCTCGAGAGGGGAGTCCAGATATAGCTCCTACGAGCAGTACTTC. This encodes CASSRGESRYSSYEQYF.

This clone appeared a few times. The chain couples TRBV6-5 to TRBJ2-5, with D maybe TRBD1 (5 bases). This CDR3 contains 16 residues. The V end was cut by 0 bases, the J end by 1 base, with 12 bases between. CDR1 MNHEY and CDR2 SVGAGI come from the germline V gene. The CDR3 DNA follows: TGTGCCAGCAGTTACTCTTGGACGACAGCCCAAGAGACCCAGTACTTC. Protein sequence: CASSYSWTTAQETQYF.

This rearrangement joins TRBV7-8 to TRBJ2-2; D may be TRBD1 or TRBD2 (5 bases each). The germline CDR1 and CDR2 sequences are SGHVS and FQNEAQ. This CDR3 has 14 residues. Trimming left V 2 bases short and J 5 bases short, with 9 bases between. The CDR3 sequence is CASSLSEGTGELFF. In nucleotides, the CDR3 is TGTGCCAGCAGCTTAAGCGAGGGGACCGGGGAGCTGTTTTTT. Full variable domain (outside the CDR3, taken from reference TRBV7-8 and TRBJ2-2): GAGVSQSPRYKVAKRGQDVALRCDPISGHVSLFWYQQALGQGPEFLTYFQNEAQLDKSGLPSDRFFAERPEGSVSTLKIQRTQQEDSAVYLCASSLSEGTGELFFGEGSRLTVL.

The V gene is TRBV25-1, the J gene TRBJ2-7, with 7 bases aligning to TRBD2. V lost 3 bases and J lost 0; bases outside the gene matches: 8. This CDR3 comprises 16 residues. Germline CDR1 is MGHDK and CDR2 is SYGVNS. The CDR3 region has the DNA TGTGCCAGCAGTGAGACCGGGACTACCTACTCCTACGAGCAGTACTTC. This encodes CASSETGTTYSYEQYF.

CDR3 loop: CASSQRLTSYNEQFF. CDR3 in DNA: TGCGCCAGCAGCCAGCGGCTAACCTCCTACAATGAGCAGTTCTTC. The chain employs TRBV4-1 and TRBJ2-1; D call uncertain. The V gene lost 3 bases and the J gene lost 0 bases, with 9 bases spanning the gap. CDR3 length: 15 amino acids. The germline gives CDR1 MGHRA, CDR2 YSYEKL.

This sequence joins TRBV5-1 and TRBJ2-3; possible D gene TRBD2, 6 bases. V was clipped by 4 bases and J by 2 bases, with 11 bases between them. The CDR3 has 14 residues. Germline values: CDR1 SGHRS, CDR2 YFSETQ. CDR3 in DNA: TGCGCCAGCAGCCCAGAGCGGGCCACAGATACGCAGTATTTT. Translation gives CASSPERATDTQYF.

The genes are TRBV14 and TRBJ1-2; tentative D call: TRBD1 (6 bases). The V gene's germline CDR1 is SGHDN and CDR2 FVKESK. V lost 5 bases and J lost 8, with 12 bases in between. This CDR3 contains 12 residues. DNA for the CDR3: TGTGCCAGCAGCAAAGTCACAGGGGGCTACACCTTC. Translated: CASSKVTGGYTF.

The chain is built from TRBV11-2 and TRBJ1-2, with a tentative D call TRBD1 (5 bases). The germline V and J ends were trimmed by 5 bases and 6 bases, with 16 bases remaining between them. Germline V CDR1 and CDR2: SGHAT, FQNNGV. The CDR3 totals 14 residues. The CDR3 coding sequence is TGTGCCAGCAGCCCCAGCCCAGGGAACCATGGCTACACCTTC. Translating it yields CASSPSPGNHGYTF. Full variable domain (remainder filled in from reference TRBV11-2 and TRBJ1-2): EAGVAQSPRYKIIEKRQSVAFWCNPISGHATLYWYQQILGQGPKLLIQFQNNGVVDDSQLPKDRFSAERLKGVDSTLKIQPAKLEDSAVYLCASSPSPGNHGYTFGSGTRLTVV.

This chain connects TRBV5-1 to TRBJ2-5, with D perhaps matching TRBD2 (5 bases). The length of the CDR3 is 13 residues. V lost 5 bases, J lost 1 base, and 9 bases lay in between. From germline, CDR1 is SGHRS and CDR2 YFSETQ. DNA of the CDR3: TGCGCCAGCAGGGAGGCTTTCCAAGAGACCCAGTACTTC. The encoded protein is CASREAFQETQYF.

This sequence joins TRBV14 and TRBJ2-6; D is tentatively TRBD1 or TRBD2 (5 bases each). V lost 1 base and J 0 bases, leaving 10 bases between the germline ends. The CDR3 extends over 17 amino acids. CDR1 is SGHDN, CDR2 FVKESK, per germline. The DNA for the CDR3 is TGTGCCAGCAGCCAAGGTCCGGGGCCCTCTGGGGCCAACGTCCTGACTTTC. Translation gives CASSQGPGPSGANVLTF.

Here the CDR3 DNA reads TGTGCCAGCAGCTCGGGGACAGGGAACACCGGGGAGCTGTTTTTT. Translating gives CASSSGTGNTGELFF. V usage is TRBV5-4 and J usage is TRBJ2-2; 8 bases align to TRBD1. The CDR3 spans 15 residues. CDR1 is SGHNT and CDR2 is YYREEE in the germline V gene (reference sequence). The V and J ends lost 3 bases and 1 base, in that order; junction bases with no gene match: 2. Together with reference TRBV5-4 and TRBJ2-2, the CDR3 gives the full variable domain: ETGVTQSPTHLIKTRGQQVTLRCSSQSGHNTVSWYQQALGQGPQFIFQYYREEENGRGNFPPRFSGLQFPNYSSELNVNALELDDSALYLCASSSGTGNTGELFFGEGSRLTVL.

This sequence joins TRBV5-8 and TRBJ1-1; D uncertain. The germline V gene encodes CDR1 SGHTS and CDR2 YDEGEE. The CDR3 is 13 amino acids. With 4 bases removed from V and 4 bases from J, the gap between germline ends came to 11 bases. The CDR3 here is CASSVQESTEAFF. DNA for the CDR3: TGTGCCAGCAGCGTGCAGGAGTCCACTGAAGCTTTCTTT.

V and J are TRBV19 and TRBJ1-4; tentative D call: TRBD1 (5 bases). Germline V lookup: CDR1 LNHDA, CDR2 SQIVND (reference sequence). V shed 10 bases and J shed 9 bases, with 18 bases lying between them. The CDR3 extends over 13 amino acids. CDR3: CATAEATAKKLFF. The DNA for the CDR3 is TGTGCCACTGCGGAAGCGACAGCCAAAAAACTGTTTTTT.

In nucleotides, the CDR3 is TGTGCCAGCATTCCTCAGCGGGGGTCTAGCACAGATACGCAGTATTTT. It translates to CASIPQRGSSTDTQYF. The rearrangement links TRBV2 to TRBJ2-3; TRBD2 aligns across 8 bases. Germline V gene lookup returns CDR1 SNHLY and CDR2 FYNNEI. This CDR3 region has 16 residues. J lost 0 bases, V lost 7 bases, and 9 bases had no gene match.

This sequence joins TRBV11-1 and TRBJ2-3; no definite D call. With 8 bases removed from V and 1 base from J, the gap between germline ends came to 10 bases. This CDR3 region has 13 residues. In germline, CDR1 is SGHAT, CDR2 FQDESV (reference sequence). CDR3 DNA sequence: TGTGCCAGCTTGGCAGCAGGCACAGATACGCAGTATTTT. It yields the protein CASLAAGTDTQYF.

This clone has a handful of counts. This chain uses TRBV6-1 with TRBJ1-6, with no clear D. This CDR3 region has 14 residues. Germline CDR1 is MNHNS and CDR2 is SASEGT. V lost 4 bases and J lost 8, with 12 bases in between. CDR3 nucleotide sequence: TGTGCCAGCAGTGCCCGGGCCTCCCATTCACCCCTCCACTTT. Translation gives CASSARASHSPLHF.

This rearrangement joins TRBV7-2 to TRBJ2-7; D tentatively reads TRBD1 or TRBD2 (6 bases each). The CDR3 sequence is 13 residues long. Trimming removed 7 bases at V and 3 bases at J, with 13 bases between. Germline V gene data show CDR1 as SGHTA and CDR2 as FQGNSA. CDR3 DNA sequence: TGTGCCAGCATCCTCGGGGGCGGCTACGAGCAGTACTTC. Protein sequence: CASILGGGYEQYF.

This clone was observed a handful of times. The genes are TRBV30 and TRBJ1-1; D call uncertain. Germline CDR1 is GTSNPN and CDR2 is SVGIG (reference sequence). There are 13 residues in the CDR3. The V end was cut by 6 bases, the J end by 1 base, with 12 bases between. CDR3 sequence: CACEIHTNTEAFF. CDR3 sequence (DNA): TGTGCCTGCGAGATACACACGAACACTGAAGCTTTCTTT.

V and J are TRBV11-3 and TRBJ2-5; 10 bases match TRBD1. Germline V gives CDR1 SGHNT, CDR2 YENEEA. With V trimmed by 7 bases and J by 4 bases, 6 bases remained unmatched. CDR3 size: 14 residues. The CDR3 loop reads CASIPTGGAETQYF. The CDR3 DNA follows: TGTGCCAGCATCCCGACAGGGGGCGCAGAGACCCAGTACTTC.

The chain couples TRBV29-1 to TRBJ2-6; no definite D call. Germline V CDR1 and CDR2: SQVTM, ANQGSEA. The CDR3 loop spans 13 amino acids. Between the trimmed V and J ends, which lost 1 base and 4 bases, there was a span of 5 bases. CDR3 residues: CSVEASGANVLTF. CDR3 DNA sequence: TGCAGCGTTGAAGCATCGGGGGCCAACGTCCTGACTTTC.